This T cell receptor beta chain originates from a study of blood T cell repertoires in COVID-19. Whole-study context: PBMCs, B-cell-depleted T cells, or T cells provided the cDNA or gDNA that made up the material.

Clones were sequenced by immunoSEQ multiplex PCR, and TCRdb holds only the in-frame ones, with some missing. The sample holds roughly 120,000 clones, around 80% seen once. Germline CDR1 and CDR2: MNHEY and SMNVEV (reference sequence). V shed 7 bases, J shed 0 bases, and the junction held 12 bases outside the gene matches. The CDR3 spans 17 residues. The chain links TRBV27 to TRBJ2-3; 8 bases map to TRBD2. Sequencing used peripheral blood. The receptor's source is a man between 65 and 85 years old with acute or convalescent COVID-19. This chain's CDR3 is CASKHPTSGPSTDTQYF. The CDR3 DNA sequence: TGTGCCAGCAAACATCCTACTAGCGGACCTAGCACAGATACGCAGTATTTT.